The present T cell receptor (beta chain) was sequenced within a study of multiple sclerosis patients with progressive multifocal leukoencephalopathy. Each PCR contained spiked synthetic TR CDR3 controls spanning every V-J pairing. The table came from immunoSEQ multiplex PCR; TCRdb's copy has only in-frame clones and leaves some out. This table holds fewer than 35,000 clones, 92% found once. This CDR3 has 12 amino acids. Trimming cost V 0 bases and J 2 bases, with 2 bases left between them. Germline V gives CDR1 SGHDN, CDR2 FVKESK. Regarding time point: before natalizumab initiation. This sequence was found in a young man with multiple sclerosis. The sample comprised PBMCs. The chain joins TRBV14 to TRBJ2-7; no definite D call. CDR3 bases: TGTGCCAGCAGCCAAGACCCCTACGAGCAGTACTTC. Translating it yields CASSQDPYEQYF. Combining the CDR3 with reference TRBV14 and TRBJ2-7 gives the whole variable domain EAGVTQFPSHSVIEKGQTVTLRCDPISGHDNLYWYRRVMGKEIKFLLHFVKESKQDESGMPNNRFLAERTGGTYSTLKVQPAELEDSGVYFCASSQDPYEQYFGPGTRLTVT.